This T cell receptor beta chain emerged from a study of blood T cell repertoires in COVID-19. Study-wide background: Specimens from acute and convalescent COVID-19 originated in the United States, Italy and Spain. T cells, B-cell-depleted T cells, or PBMCs provided the cDNA or gDNA that served as material.

In the original processing: It was from reference gene primer amplification that nucleated cell counts were estimated. The protocol was immunoSEQ multiplex PCR, while the TCRdb copy is restricted to in-frame clones and leaves out a portion. D and trimming come from the DNA, and the V and J calls and clone size come from that table. The sample carries 200,000 to 250,000 clones, 85% to 90% recorded once. With 3 bases clipped from V and 8 bases from J, the junction kept 5 bases outside the gene matches. CDR1 and CDR2 from the germline V gene are SNHLY and FYNNEI. This CDR3 region has 14 residues. This chain links TRBV2 with TRBJ2-1, with 9 bases matching TRBD2. The sample was peripheral blood. The sequence was collected from a man younger than 40 with COVID-19, enrolled during active disease. The CDR3 DNA reads as TGTGCCAGCAGTGACTTAGCGGGGGTCCATGAGCAGTTCTTC. This encodes CASSDLAGVHEQFF.